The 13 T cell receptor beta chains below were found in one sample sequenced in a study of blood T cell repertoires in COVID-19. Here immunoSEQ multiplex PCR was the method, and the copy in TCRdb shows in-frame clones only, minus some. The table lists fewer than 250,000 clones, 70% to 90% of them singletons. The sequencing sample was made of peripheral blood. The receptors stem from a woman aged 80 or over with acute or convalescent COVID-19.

CDR3 residues: CASSMAGESYTF. The CDR3 DNA follows: TGTGCCAGTAGTATGGCAGGGGAGAGCTACACCTTC. The rearrangement joins TRBV19 to TRBJ1-2; possible D gene TRBD1, 6 bases. Germline CDR1 LNHDA, CDR2 SQIVND (reference sequence). This CDR3 is built from 12 residues. With 3 bases removed from V and 9 bases from J, the gap between germline ends came to 11 bases.

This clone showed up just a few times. CDR3 DNA: TGCGCCAGCGGCCTTCAAGCGGGACCGAACACCGGGGAGCTGTTTTTT. It specifies CASGLQAGPNTGELFF. V and J are TRBV5-1 and TRBJ2-2; the match to TRBD2 covers 7 bases. V was clipped by 7 bases and J by 0 bases; unmatched bases: 9. Germline lookup yields CDR1 SGHRS and CDR2 YFSETQ. The CDR3 length is 16 residues. Full variable domain (missing parts from reference TRBV5-1 and TRBJ2-2): KAGVTQTPRYLIKTRGQQVTLSCSPISGHRSVSWYQQTPGQGLQFLFEYFSETQRNKGNFPGRFSGRQFSNSRSEMNVSTLELGDSALYLCASGLQAGPNTGELFFGEGSRLTVL.

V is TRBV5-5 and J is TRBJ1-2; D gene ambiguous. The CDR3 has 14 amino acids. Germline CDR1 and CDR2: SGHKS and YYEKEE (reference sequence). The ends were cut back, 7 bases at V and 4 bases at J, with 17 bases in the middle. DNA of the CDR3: TGTGCCAGCTCCTACCTTTCGGGAGTCTATGGCTACACCTTC. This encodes CASSYLSGVYGYTF.

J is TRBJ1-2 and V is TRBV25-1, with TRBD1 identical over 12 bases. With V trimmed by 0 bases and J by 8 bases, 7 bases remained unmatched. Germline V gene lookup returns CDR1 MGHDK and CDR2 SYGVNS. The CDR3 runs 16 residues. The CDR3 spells CASSEYAGTGGEGYTF. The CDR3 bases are TGTGCCAGCAGTGAATACGCCGGGACAGGGGGCGAAGGCTACACCTTC.

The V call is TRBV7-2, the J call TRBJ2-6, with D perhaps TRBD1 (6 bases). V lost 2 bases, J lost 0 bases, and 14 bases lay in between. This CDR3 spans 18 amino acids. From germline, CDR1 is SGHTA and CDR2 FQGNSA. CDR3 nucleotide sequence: TGTGCCAGCAGCTTAAGTCCGACAGGCTACTCTGGGGCCAACGTCCTGACTTTC. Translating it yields CASSLSPTGYSGANVLTF.

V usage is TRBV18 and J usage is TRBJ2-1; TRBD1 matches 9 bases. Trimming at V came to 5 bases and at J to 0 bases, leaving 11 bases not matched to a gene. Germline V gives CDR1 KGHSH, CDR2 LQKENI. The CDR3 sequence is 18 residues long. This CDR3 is CASSSRLPGQGSYNEQFF. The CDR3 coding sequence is TGTGCCAGCTCATCGCGACTTCCGGGACAGGGCTCCTACAATGAGCAGTTCTTC.

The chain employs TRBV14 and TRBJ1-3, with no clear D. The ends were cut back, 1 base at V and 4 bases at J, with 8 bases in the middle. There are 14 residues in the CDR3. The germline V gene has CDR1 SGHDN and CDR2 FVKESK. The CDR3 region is CASSQVPGGNTIYF. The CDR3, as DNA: TGTGCCAGCAGCCAAGTCCCAGGCGGAAACACCATATATTTT.

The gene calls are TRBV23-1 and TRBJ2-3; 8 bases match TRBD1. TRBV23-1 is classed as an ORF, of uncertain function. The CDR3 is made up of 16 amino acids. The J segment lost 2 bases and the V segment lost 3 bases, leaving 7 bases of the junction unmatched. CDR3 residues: CASSQRTGPPTDTQYF. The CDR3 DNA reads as TGCGCCAGCAGTCAGAGGACAGGGCCCCCCACAGATACGCAGTATTTT.

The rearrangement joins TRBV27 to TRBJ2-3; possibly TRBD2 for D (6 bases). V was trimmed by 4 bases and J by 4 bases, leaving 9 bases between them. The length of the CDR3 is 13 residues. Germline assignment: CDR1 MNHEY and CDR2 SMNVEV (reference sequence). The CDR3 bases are TGTGCCAGCAGTTCCGGAGGGTCAGATACGCAGTATTTT. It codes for CASSSGGSDTQYF.

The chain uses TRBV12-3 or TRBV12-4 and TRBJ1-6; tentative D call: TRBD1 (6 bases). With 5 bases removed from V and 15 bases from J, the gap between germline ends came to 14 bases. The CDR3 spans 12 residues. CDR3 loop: CASSEQGQSLHF. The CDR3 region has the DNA TGTGCCAGCAGTGAACAGGGCCAGAGCCTCCACTTT.

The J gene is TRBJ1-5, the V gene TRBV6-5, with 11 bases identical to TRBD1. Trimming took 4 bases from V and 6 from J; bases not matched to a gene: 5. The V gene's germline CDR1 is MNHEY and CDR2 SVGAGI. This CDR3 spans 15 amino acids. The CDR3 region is CASSSGQGVGQPQHF. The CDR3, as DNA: TGTGCCAGCAGTTCGGGACAGGGGGTAGGTCAGCCCCAGCATTTT.

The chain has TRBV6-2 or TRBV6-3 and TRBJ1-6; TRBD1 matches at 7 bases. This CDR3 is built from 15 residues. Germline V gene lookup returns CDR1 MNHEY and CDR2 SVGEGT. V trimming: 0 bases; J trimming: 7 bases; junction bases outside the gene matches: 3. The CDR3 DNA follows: TGTGCCAGCAGTTACTCGACAGGGCACAATTCACCCCTCCACTTT. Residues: CASSYSTGHNSPLHF.

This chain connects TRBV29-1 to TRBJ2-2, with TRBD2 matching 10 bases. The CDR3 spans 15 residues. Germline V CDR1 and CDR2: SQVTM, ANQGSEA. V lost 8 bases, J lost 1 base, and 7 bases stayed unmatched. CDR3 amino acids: CSTSSSGGNTGELFF. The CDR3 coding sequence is TGCAGCACCTCCTCTAGCGGGGGGAACACCGGGGAGCTGTTTTTT.